The 27 T cell receptor beta chains below come from one sample, sequenced in a study of T cells in Graves' hyperthyroidism and ophthalmopathy. The CDR3 regions of TCR beta were amplified from RNA transcripts. The HTBI set primed first-round TCR CDR3 RT-PCR. MiXCR, applied by TCRdb to the multiplex PCR reads, yields one record per CDR3 protein. Counted here are some 440,000 distinct CDR3 sequences, 15% to 17% occurring once; the ten biggest clones make up about 14%. Sequencing input: blood. The receptors come from a woman aged 18-35 years with Graves' hyperthyroidism.

This clonotype was recorded at least ten times. The chain recombines TRBV7-9 with TRBJ2-7, with 9 bases aligning to TRBD1. Germline CDR1 is SEHNR and CDR2 is FQNEAQ (reference sequence). Unmatched junction bases numbered 4, after V lost 5 bases and J lost 2 bases. The CDR3 length is 14 residues. The CDR3 region is CASSGRQGAYEQYF. The CDR3, as DNA: TGTGCCAGCAGCGGAAGACAGGGGGCCTACGAGCAGTACTTC.

There are a few counts of this clonotype. The rearrangement joins TRBV24-1 to TRBJ2-1; perhaps D is TRBD1 or TRBD2 (5 bases each). Looked up from germline, CDR1 is KGHDR and CDR2 is SFDVKD. CDR3 length: 16 amino acids. Trimming shortened V by 2 bases and J by 0 bases, and 10 bases separated the two germline ends. DNA for the CDR3: TGTGCCACCAGTGATTCCTGGGGGAGCTCCTACAATGAGCAGTTCTTC. Its translation is CATSDSWGSSYNEQFF.

The rearrangement joins TRBV5-1 to TRBJ2-5, with TRBD2 identical over 7 bases. CDR1 is SGHRS and CDR2 is YFSETQ in the germline V gene. V lost 0 bases to trimming and J lost 5 bases; unmatched junction nucleotides: 7. The CDR3 has 15 amino acids. This chain's CDR3 is CASSLVGLDGETQYF. CDR3 coding DNA: TGCGCCAGCAGCTTGGTTGGACTAGATGGGGAGACCCAGTACTTC.

This chain links TRBV10-3 with TRBJ1-1; TRBD1 might be the D (5 bases). Trimming removed 6 bases from V and 1 base from J, with 15 bases in between. This CDR3 has 15 amino acids. CDR1 and CDR2 from the germline V gene are ENHRY and SYGVKD. The CDR3 here is CAISPGGSANTEAFF. CDR3 bases: TGTGCCATCAGCCCTGGGGGAAGCGCGAACACTGAAGCTTTCTTT.

Concerning this clonotype: This could be a read error, since a much larger clone is one nucleotide away. The conserved phenylalanine or tryptophan normally closing the CDR3 is absent here, so this likely arose from a read error. The chain is built from TRBV2 and TRBJ2-5; 8 positions agree with TRBD1. The CDR3 sequence is 14 residues long. The V gene end was trimmed by 10 bases and the J gene end by 2 bases; junction bases not matched to a gene: 9. Germline CDR1 and CDR2: SNHLY and FYNNEI. CDR3 residues: CATAGDRSQETQYL. The CDR3, as DNA: TGTGCCACCGCAGGGGACAGGTCACAAGAGACCCAGTACCTC.

Ten or more counts support this clonotype. The chain joins TRBV5-1 to TRBJ2-2; TRBD1 agrees at 8 bases. The junction had 6 bases not matched to a gene; V was cut back by 0 bases and J by 5 bases. The CDR3 sequence is 16 residues long. Germline CDR1 is SGHRS and CDR2 is YFSETQ. CDR3 nucleotides: TGCGCCAGCAGCTTGGTTGGGAGGACAGGGACCGGGGAGCTGTTTTTT. This gives the protein CASSLVGRTGTGELFF.

At least ten counts were recorded for this clonotype. V is TRBV27 and J is TRBJ2-2; TRBD1 matches at 7 bases. The V gene's germline CDR1 is MNHEY and CDR2 SMNVEV (reference sequence). The CDR3 covers 15 residues. After removal of 2 bases from V and 6 bases from J, the junction contained 6 bases not matched to a gene. DNA of the CDR3: TGTGCCAGCAGTTTACCGGCAGGGGGTCCCGGGGAGCTGTTTTTT. It codes for CASSLPAGGPGELFF.

The rearrangement uses TRBV4-1 and TRBJ2-7, with TRBD1 identical over 11 bases. This CDR3 region has 21 residues. The J segment lost 0 bases and the V segment lost 3 bases, leaving 19 bases of the junction unmatched. Germline V CDR1 and CDR2: MGHRA, YSYEKL. The CDR3 coding sequence is TGCGCCAGCAGCCACCCGACCGGGACAGGGGGGGGGGTAGGCCTCTCCTACGAGCAGTACTTC. It encodes CASSHPTGTGGGVGLSYEQYF.

The chain employs TRBV7-2 and TRBJ2-7, with 7 bases lining up with TRBD1. The CDR3 sequence is 15 residues long. The V and J ends lost 5 bases and 6 bases, in that order; junction bases with no gene match: 13. Looked up from germline, CDR1 is SGHTA and CDR2 is FQGNSA. DNA for the CDR3: TGTGCCAGCAGCCACGGGGCAGGGGGTTTCTCCGAGCAGTACTTC. As protein: CASSHGAGGFSEQYF.

This clonotype appeared many times. The CDR3 DNA reads as TGTGCCAGCAGTCGGGCGGGAAGGACAGATACGCAGTATTTT. It codes for CASSRAGRTDTQYF. This rearrangement joins TRBV27 to TRBJ2-3; a weak D match, TRBD2 (6 bases). Germline V gene sequence: CDR1 MNHEY, CDR2 SMNVEV (reference sequence). V gave up 5 bases and J gave up 3 bases, with 12 bases separating them. This CDR3 comprises 14 residues.

This clonotype appeared many times. The J gene is TRBJ1-1, the V gene TRBV5-1; D remains ambiguous. The CDR3 sequence is 13 residues long. Germline-derived CDR1 and CDR2 are SGHRS and YFSETQ. V shed 0 bases and J shed 6 bases, with 9 bases lying between them. The CDR3 DNA reads TGCGCCAGCAGCTTGGAGGCAGTTGCTGAAGCTTTCTTT. Its translation: CASSLEAVAEAFF.

The chain links TRBV9 to TRBJ2-3, with D perhaps assigned TRBD1 or TRBD2 (6 bases each). Germline CDR1 is SGDLS and CDR2 is YYNGEE. The V and J ends lost 10 bases and 5 bases respectively, with 20 bases between them. The CDR3 has 14 residues. CDR3 bases: TGTGCCTCGTCGATTTCCGGGGGCCGAGATACGCAGTATTTT. It is translated as CASSISGGRDTQYF. Filled out from reference TRBV9 and TRBJ2-3, the complete variable domain reads DSGVTQTPKHLITATGQRVTLRCSPRSGDLSVYWYQQSLDQGLQFLIQYYNGEERAKGNILERFSAQQFPDLHSELNLSSLELGDSALYFCASSISGGRDTQYFGPGTRLTVL.

This clonotype appeared a few times. The chain uses TRBV27 and TRBJ1-6; no clear D gene. The germline gives CDR1 MNHEY, CDR2 SMNVEV (reference sequence). The CDR3 has 15 amino acids. Between the trimmed V and J ends, which lost 7 bases and 6 bases, there was a span of 16 bases. The CDR3 is CASTSSRLSNSPLHF. The CDR3 bases are TGTGCCAGCACTTCTTCAAGACTGAGTAATTCACCCCTCCACTTT.

This clonotype was seen ten or more times. The V and J genes are TRBV20-1 and TRBJ1-4; unclear D gene. V lost 7 bases and J lost 8, with 14 bases in between. The CDR3 sequence is 12 residues long. Germline lookup yields CDR1 DFQATT and CDR2 SNEGSKA (reference sequence). The DNA for the CDR3 is TGCAGTGGCACCGATTTAGGGGAAAAACTGTTTTTT. Residues: CSGTDLGEKLFF.

The CDR3 is CAIRLGTGGLQPQHF. The DNA for the CDR3 is TGTGCCATCAGATTAGGGACAGGGGGCCTTCAGCCCCAGCATTTT. V gene TRBV10-3 combines with J gene TRBJ1-5; 12 bases are a match to TRBD1. Trimming removed 6 bases from V and 6 bases from J; junction bases left unmatched: 6. The CDR3 is 15 amino acids. Germline loops: CDR1 ENHRY, CDR2 SYGVKD.

This clonotype was observed at least ten times. This chain joins TRBV24-1 and TRBJ2-1; possible D gene TRBD2, 6 bases. The CDR3 is made up of 15 amino acids. CDR1 is KGHDR, CDR2 SFDVKD, per germline. The V end lost 4 bases, the J end lost 5 bases, and 14 bases lay between the germline ends. CDR3 region: CATSDPSGDNNEQFF. The CDR3 nucleotides are TGTGCCACCAGTGACCCGTCGGGGGATAACAATGAGCAGTTCTTC.

V is TRBV12-3 or TRBV12-4 and J is TRBJ2-3; D perhaps matches TRBD1 (5 bases). The germline V and J ends were trimmed by 6 bases and 3 bases, with 13 bases remaining between them. The CDR3 has 14 amino acids. CDR3 region: CASSVWSGTDTQYF. The CDR3 nucleotides are TGTGCCAGCAGCGTATGGTCAGGGACAGATACGCAGTATTTT.

The sample holds a few counts of this clonotype. The chain joins TRBV20-1 to TRBJ1-6; 9 bases are a match to TRBD1. Germline V gene sequence: CDR1 DFQATT, CDR2 SNEGSKA (reference sequence). J gave up 2 bases and V 3 bases, and 8 bases lay outside the gene matches. The CDR3 consists of 17 residues. For the CDR3, the DNA is TGCAGTGCTAGCGGGACAGGGAAGATCGCCTATAATTCACCCCTCCACTTT. Its protein is CSASGTGKIAYNSPLHF.

This clonotype has at least ten counts. The rearrangement uses TRBV2 and TRBJ1-2; D not resolved. The CDR3 contains 15 residues. CDR1 SNHLY and CDR2 FYNNEI come from the germline V gene. The V and J ends lost 1 base and 4 bases respectively, with 13 bases between them. DNA of the CDR3: TGTGCCAGCAGTGAAGACGGTCGAGGGTTCTATGGCTACACCTTC. It yields the protein CASSEDGRGFYGYTF.

Many counts were recorded for this clonotype. This chain uses TRBV7-3 with TRBJ2-1, with D hard to call. The CDR3 is 15 amino acids. Trimming cost V 6 bases and J 7 bases, with 19 bases left between them. CDR1 and CDR2 from the germline V gene are SGHTA and FQGTGA. CDR3 in amino acids: CASSLSHRFGNEQFF. For the CDR3, the DNA is TGTGCCAGCAGTCTTTCGCATCGGTTCGGGAATGAGCAGTTCTTC.

A note on this clonotype: A much larger clone differs from this one at a single base, so this may be a read error. This rearrangement joins TRBV6-9 to TRBJ1-1; perhaps TRBD1 as D (6 bases). This CDR3 has 13 amino acids. Germline V gene data show CDR1 as MNHGY and CDR2 as SVAAGI. Deletions cut 3 bases from V and 4 bases from J, with 9 bases between. CDR3: CASSYRGFTEAFF. CDR3 coding DNA: TGTGCCAGCAGTTACAGGGGTTTCACTGAAGCTTTCTTT.

The chain joins TRBV4-3 to TRBJ1-3, with a weak D call TRBD1 (5 bases). This CDR3 contains 19 residues. Trimming shortened V by 4 bases and J by 3 bases, and 25 bases separated the two germline ends. Per the germline V gene, CDR1 is LGHNA and CDR2 is YSLEER. CDR3 protein: CASSPAGWSVGLFGNTIYF. The DNA of the CDR3 is TGCGCCAGCAGCCCAGCAGGGTGGTCGGTGGGGCTCTTTGGAAACACCATATATTTT.

This clonotype was seen repeatedly, ten times or more. The rearrangement uses TRBV30 and TRBJ1-2; D is perhaps TRBD1 (5 bases). The germline gives CDR1 GTSNPN, CDR2 SVGIG (reference sequence). The CDR3 consists of 15 residues. The ends were cut back, 0 bases at V and 5 bases at J, with 16 bases in the middle. The CDR3 DNA is TGTGCCTGGAGTGTACCGGTAATTGGGGGTTATGGCTACACCTTC. Amino acid sequence: CAWSVPVIGGYGYTF.

This chain joins TRBV6-5 and TRBJ2-7; D ambiguous. Trimming took 2 bases from V and 4 from J, leaving 9 bases between them. There are 13 residues in the CDR3. CDR1 MNHEY and CDR2 SVGAGI come from the germline V gene. The CDR3 here is CASSYRAQYEQYF. The CDR3 DNA is TGTGCCAGCAGTTACCGTGCCCAATACGAGCAGTACTTC.

This clonotype was seen ten or more times. The rearrangement uses TRBV2 and TRBJ2-7, with 7 nucleotides matching TRBD1. Germline V gene data show CDR1 as SNHLY and CDR2 as FYNNEI. The CDR3 is 13 amino acids. V lost 8 bases and J lost 4; bases outside the gene matches: 8. The CDR3 region has the DNA TGTGCCAGCCTGGACAGGAGCAGGTACGAGCAGTACTTC. Its translation: CASLDRSRYEQYF.

With regard to this clonotype: One end of the junction does not line up with germline, which may come from a read error. V is TRBV15 and J is TRBJ1-2; no firm D call. This CDR3 has 16 amino acids. Germline CDR1 is LNHNV and CDR2 is YYDKDF (reference sequence). Written as DNA, the CDR3 is TGTGCCGCCAGCAGAGATGCAAGGGTTGCTAACTATGGCTACACCTTC. Amino acids: CAASRDARVANYGYTF. Based on the CDR3 plus reference TRBV15 and TRBJ1-2, the full variable domain is DAMVIQNPRYQVTQFGKPVTLSCSQTLNHNVMYWYQQKSSQAPKLLFHYYDKDFNNEADTPDNFQSRRPNTSFCFLDIRSPGLGDTAMYLCAASRDARVANYGYTFGSGTRLTVV.

V gene TRBV9 combines with J gene TRBJ2-7; weak D call: TRBD1 (6 bases). This CDR3 region has 13 residues. Trimming stripped 7 bases from V and 2 bases from J, with 13 bases between. Germline V lookup: CDR1 SGDLS, CDR2 YYNGEE. CDR3 sequence reads: CASGGAFPYEQYF. The CDR3 DNA reads TGTGCCAGCGGGGGCGCGTTCCCCTACGAGCAGTACTTC.